Presented here are 5 T cell receptor beta chains from one specimen sequenced in a study of blood T cell repertoires in COVID-19. Clones were sequenced by immunoSEQ multiplex PCR, and TCRdb holds only the in-frame ones, with some missing. Of approximately 160,000 clones in the sample, under 85% were seen once. Sequencing was performed on peripheral blood. These receptors originate from a man in his 70s who had recovered from COVID-19.

This rearrangement joins TRBV4-2 to TRBJ1-5; tentatively, D is TRBD1 (5 bases). Germline CDR1 and CDR2: LGHNA and YNFKEQ. V lost 0 bases, J lost 6 bases, and 15 bases lay in between. The CDR3 covers 16 residues. In nucleotides, the CDR3 is TGTGCCAGCAGCCAAGAACTACGCCAGGGCGGTCAGCCCCAGCATTTT. This translates into CASSQELRQGGQPQHF.

The V gene is TRBV7-9, the J gene TRBJ2-7; 12 positions match TRBD1. V lost 4 bases, J lost 4 bases, and 5 bases stayed unmatched. This CDR3 is 15 amino acids long. Germline CDR1 SEHNR, CDR2 FQNEAQ (reference sequence). The CDR3 DNA is TGTGCCAGCAGCTCGGAGGGACAGGGGGCTTACGAGCAGTACTTC. Residues: CASSSEGQGAYEQYF.

This clone is labeled medium-sized (0.01 to 0.1%). V is TRBV6-5 and J is TRBJ2-7; D possibly corresponds to TRBD1 (6 bases). This CDR3 region has 14 residues. From germline, CDR1 is MNHEY and CDR2 SVGAGI. The V and J ends lost 8 bases and 4 bases respectively, with 18 bases between them. CDR3: CASQETTGRYEQYF. The CDR3 DNA reads as TGTGCCAGCCAAGAAACGACAGGACGGTACGAGCAGTACTTC.

A single count supports this clone. The V gene is TRBV7-9, the J gene TRBJ2-5, with D perhaps matching TRBD1 (6 bases). Per the germline V gene, CDR1 is SEHNR and CDR2 is FQNEAQ (reference sequence). This CDR3 is 14 amino acids long. The ends were cut back, 1 base at V and 2 bases at J, with 8 bases in the middle. The CDR3 here is CASSLVDRQETQYF. CDR3 bases: TGTGCCAGCAGCTTAGTGGACAGACAAGAGACCCAGTACTTC. The complete variable domain, with remaining parts taken from reference TRBV7-9 and TRBJ2-5, reads DTGVSQNPRHKITKRGQNVTFRCDPISEHNRLYWYRQTLGQGPEFLTYFQNEAQLEKSRLLSDRFSAERPKGSFSTLEIQRTEQGDSAMYLCASSLVDRQETQYFGPGTRLLVL.

The sample holds a few counts of this clone. The J gene is TRBJ2-3, the V gene TRBV28, with D perhaps TRBD2 (6 bases). Trimming stripped 2 bases from V and 0 bases from J, with 18 bases between. The CDR3 consists of 18 residues. CDR1 MDHEN and CDR2 SYDVKM come from the germline V gene. CDR3: CASSLPFGGTSSTDTQYF. CDR3 DNA: TGTGCCAGCAGTTTACCCTTCGGCGGGACCTCTAGCACAGATACGCAGTATTTT.